Listed here are 5 T cell receptor beta chains from one sample, sequenced in a study of shared clonotypes between healthy human individuals. Generated by immunoSEQ multiplex PCR, the TCRdb table keeps only in-frame clones and is missing some. Among nearly 600,000 clones, 95% were seen once, and the ten largest hold 0.095% to 0.12%. The naive CD8 fraction comprised CD45RO-negative cells positively selected for CCR7 and excluded terminally differentiated effector memory CD45RA+ cells. Material for sequencing was naive CD8+ T cells sorted from blood. Receptors originate from a woman aged 30 to 39 in good health.

The CDR3 protein is CASSSIRLALNDEQFF. In DNA, the CDR3 is TGTGCCAGCAGTTCCATTCGACTAGCTCTAAACGATGAGCAGTTCTTC. The rearrangement uses TRBV28 and TRBJ2-1, with 7 bases lining up with TRBD2. This CDR3 region has 16 residues. Germline trimming cut 4 bases from V and 8 bases from J; bases unmatched to any gene: 14. The germline gives CDR1 MDHEN, CDR2 SYDVKM.

This clone was counted once. The sample carries other DNA sequences with the same CDR3. The chain employs TRBV27 and TRBJ2-7, with TRBD2 matching over 9 bases. The CDR3 has 14 residues. Trimming cost V 3 bases and J 2 bases; bases outside gene matches: 2. Looked up from germline, CDR1 is MNHEY and CDR2 is SMNVEV (reference sequence). The CDR3: CASSFAGGPYEQYF. CDR3 DNA sequence: TGTGCCAGCAGTTTTGCGGGAGGGCCCTACGAGCAGTACTTC.

The chain joins TRBV6-1 to TRBJ2-7; D is possibly TRBD1 (7 bases). V shed 8 bases and J shed 0 bases, with 11 bases lying between them. Germline lookup yields CDR1 MNHNS and CDR2 SASEGT. This CDR3 region has 13 residues. The CDR3 sequence is CASRGTDSYEQYF. CDR3 in DNA: TGTGCCAGCCGCGGGACAGACTCCTACGAGCAGTACTTC.

This chain connects TRBV18 to TRBJ2-7; 10 bases are a match to TRBD1. CDR3 length: 21 amino acids. With V trimmed by 3 bases and J by 4 bases, 24 bases remained unmatched. Germline assignment: CDR1 KGHSH and CDR2 LQKENI. As DNA, the CDR3 is TGTGCCAGCTCACCGACTAGATACCGGGACAGGGGCCCTATGGGGACTTACGAGCAGTACTTC. It translates to CASSPTRYRDRGPMGTYEQYF.

The rearrangement links TRBV19 to TRBJ2-2; 12 bases fit TRBD1. CDR1 is LNHDA, CDR2 SQIVND, per germline (reference sequence). The CDR3 length is 15 residues. V gave up 3 bases and J gave up 11 bases; unmatched junction bases: 7. The chain's CDR3 is CASSMVGQGALELFF. The DNA of the CDR3 is TGTGCCAGTAGTATGGTGGGACAGGGGGCTTTAGAGCTGTTTTTT.